The T cell receptor (beta chain) described here comes from a study of cytomegalovirus exposure and HLA in healthy donors. The CDR3 totals 12 residues. Germline CDR1 is SQVTM and CDR2 is ANQGSEA. Trimming cost V 7 bases and J 4 bases; bases outside gene matches: 4. 60 Vbeta and 13 Jbeta primers were used in PCR. TCRdb keeps only in-frame clones here, not all; method: immunoSEQ multiplex PCR. The data contain 150,000 to 200,000 clones, under 85% of them singletons. The rearrangement joins TRBV29-1 to TRBJ1-1; TRBD1 matches at 9 bases. The sequence came from a woman in her 30s in good health and CMV-seronegative. The sequenced sample consisted of PBMCs. Written as DNA, the CDR3 is TGCAGCGGGGGACAGGGACCCACTGAAGCTTTCTTT. Protein: CSGGQGPTEAFF.